The 7 T cell receptor beta chains presented below share a single source sample, sequenced in a study of regulatory T cells in long-lasting Graves disease. Building the TCR beta libraries relied on iRepertoire HTBI primers, and CDR3 regions underwent Arm-PCR. TCRdb reprocessed the multiplex PCR reads via MiXCR and lists one record per CDR3 protein. The table lists around 250,000 distinct CDR3 sequences, around a sixth of them singletons. Time point described: newly diagnosed GD, antithyroid drugs for less than 3 months. Construction of the TCR library relied on RNA isolated from PBMCs. The same sample was also used in a study of T cells in Graves' hyperthyroidism and ophthalmopathy.

The sequences come from peripheral blood mononuclear cells (PBMCs), collected at new diagnosis, from a patient treated with antithyroid drugs. Receptor source: a woman younger than 45 with Graves disease.

The chain uses TRBV19 and TRBJ1-5; D is perhaps TRBD1 (5 bases). V lost 6 bases and J 4 bases, leaving 13 bases between the germline ends. The CDR3 is 14 amino acids. The germline V gene encodes CDR1 LNHDA and CDR2 SQIVND (reference sequence). The CDR3 loop is CASRKTDNNQPQHF. The CDR3 DNA reads as TGTGCCAGTAGGAAGACAGACAATAATCAGCCCCAGCATTTT.

This clonotype was seen repeatedly, ten times or more. The chain links TRBV10-3 to TRBJ1-1; TRBD1 agrees at 10 bases. The CDR3 loop spans 21 amino acids. Germline trimming cut 5 bases from V and 0 bases from J; bases unmatched to any gene: 21. Germline-derived CDR1 and CDR2 are ENHRY and SYGVKD. The CDR3 region is CAISKTWVGQGSFGMNTEAFF. CDR3 sequence (DNA): TGTGCCATCAGTAAGACATGGGTGGGACAGGGGTCCTTCGGCATGAACACTGAAGCTTTCTTT.

The gene calls are TRBV20-1 and TRBJ2-2, with 8 nucleotides matching TRBD1. The length of the CDR3 is 17 residues. Germline V gives CDR1 DFQATT, CDR2 SNEGSKA (reference sequence). J was trimmed by 3 bases and V by 0 bases; bases with no gene match: 9. This chain's CDR3 is CSARDEGQGAYTGELFF. CDR3 DNA: TGCAGTGCTAGAGATGAGGGGCAGGGGGCCTACACCGGGGAGCTGTTTTTT.

The table lists this clonotype with a few counts. The chain couples TRBV20-1 to TRBJ2-3; D is ambiguous. The last part of the DNA fits TRBJ1-1 better; the J call may be wrong. Germline values: CDR1 DFQATT, CDR2 SNEGSKA (reference sequence). This CDR3 has 11 residues. The CDR3 DNA reads as TGCAGTGCTAGTCGGGGTTTCGAAGCTTTCTTT. As protein: CSASRGFEAFF.

This clonotype was counted many times. This sequence joins TRBV7-9 and TRBJ2-2; D ambiguous. Trimming cost V 1 base and J 1 base, with 1 base left between them. This CDR3 has 13 amino acids. Germline V gene sequence: CDR1 SEHNR, CDR2 FQNEAQ (reference sequence). CDR3: CASSLGNTGELFF. Here the CDR3 DNA reads TGTGCCAGCAGCTTAGGGAACACCGGGGAGCTGTTTTTT.

The V and J genes are TRBV19 and TRBJ1-3; 7 nucleotides line up with TRBD1. The CDR3 contains 14 residues. V trimming: 7 bases; J trimming: 0 bases; junction bases outside the gene matches: 3. Per the germline V gene, CDR1 is LNHDA and CDR2 is SQIVND (reference sequence). The CDR3 nucleotides read TGTGCCAGTAACCACAGGGGCTCTGGAAACACCATATATTTT. Its translation: CASNHRGSGNTIYF. Based on the CDR3 plus reference TRBV19 and TRBJ1-3, the full variable domain is DGGITQSPKYLFRKEGQNVTLSCEQNLNHDAMYWYRQDPGQGLRLIYYSQIVNDFQKGDIAEGYSVSREKKESFPLTVTSAQKNPTAFYLCASNHRGSGNTIYFGEGSWLTVV.

On this clonotype itself: A far bigger clonotype differs at one base, so this is likely a read error. The rearrangement links TRBV7-9 to TRBJ2-3; tentatively, D is TRBD2 (6 bases). The V and J ends lost 9 bases and 2 bases respectively, with 12 bases between them. The CDR3 contains 13 residues. CDR1 and CDR2 (germline): SEHNR, FQNEAQ (reference sequence). The DNA for the CDR3 is TGTGCCAGTAGCGGACCATCCACAGATACGCAGTATTTT. Translating it yields CASSGPSTDTQYF.